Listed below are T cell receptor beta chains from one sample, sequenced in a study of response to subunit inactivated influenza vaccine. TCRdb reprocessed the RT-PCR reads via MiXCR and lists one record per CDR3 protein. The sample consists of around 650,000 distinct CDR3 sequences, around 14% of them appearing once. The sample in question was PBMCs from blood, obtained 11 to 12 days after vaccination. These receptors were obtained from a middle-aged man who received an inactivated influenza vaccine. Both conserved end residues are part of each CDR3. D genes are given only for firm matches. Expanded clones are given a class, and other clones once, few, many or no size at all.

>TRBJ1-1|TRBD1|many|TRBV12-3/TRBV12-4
TGTGCCAGCAGTCCACAGGGGACGGGTCTCACTGAAGCTTTCTTT
CASSPQGTGLTEAFF
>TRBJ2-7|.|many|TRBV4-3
TGCGCCAGCAGCCAAGATACCCAGCGGTACGAGCAGTACTTC
CASSQDTQRYEQYF
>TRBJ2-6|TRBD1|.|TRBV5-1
TGCGCCAGCAGCATGACAGGGCTATCCGGGGCCAACGTCCTGACTTTC
CASSMTGLSGANVLTF
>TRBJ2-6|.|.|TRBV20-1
TGCAGTGCCTTGACAGTGAGTCCCTCTGGGGCCAACGTCCTGACTTTC
CSALTVSPSGANVLTF
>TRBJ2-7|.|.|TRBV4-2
TGTGCCAGCAGCCAATTCAAGGCTACCGGCGAGCAGTACTTC
CASSQFKATGEQYF
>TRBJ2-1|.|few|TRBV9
TGTGCCAGCAGCGTAGAAGGGCCCAATGAGCAGTTCTTC
CASSVEGPNEQFF
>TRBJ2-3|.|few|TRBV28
TGTGCCAGCAGTTCGGGTCAGCGGGGCACAGATACGCAGTATTTT
CASSSGQRGTDTQYF
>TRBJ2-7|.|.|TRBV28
TGTGCCAGCAGCTACAGGGTTCTCTACGAGCAGTACTTC
CASSYRVLYEQYF
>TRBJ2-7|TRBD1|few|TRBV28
TGTGCCAGCAGTCTCCTACAGGGGCTCGGGGAGAACGAGCAGTACTTC
CASSLLQGLGENEQYF
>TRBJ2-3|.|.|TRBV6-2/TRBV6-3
TGTGCCAGCAGTGGCAGCGGGGATACGCAGTATTTT
CASSGSGDTQYF
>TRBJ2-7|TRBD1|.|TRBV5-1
TGCGCCAGCAGCACAGGACAGGGGGAAGGCGGCGAGCAGTACTTC
CASSTGQGEGGEQYF
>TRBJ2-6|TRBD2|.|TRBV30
TGTGCCTGGAGGGATCTGGGAGGGAGCTCTGGGGCCAACGTCCTGACTTTC
CAWRDLGGSSGANVLTF
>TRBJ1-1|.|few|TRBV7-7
TGTGCTAGCAGTCGAAGTTTGAACACTGAAGCTTTCTTT
CASSRSLNTEAFF
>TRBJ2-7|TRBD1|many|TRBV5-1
TGCGCCAGCAGCCCATACAGGGGCGGCTACGAGCAGTACTTC
CASSPYRGGYEQYF
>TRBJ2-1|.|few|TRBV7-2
TGTGCCAGCAGCTTAGCACTAGTTATTAGTGAGCAGTTCTTC
CASSLALVISEQFF
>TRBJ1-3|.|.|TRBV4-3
TGCGCCAGCAGCCAAGAATTCACAGGGTCTGGAAACACCATATATTTT
CASSQEFTGSGNTIYF
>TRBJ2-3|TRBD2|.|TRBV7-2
TGTGCCAGCAGCTGGACTAGCGGTCGCACAGATACGCAGTATTTT
CASSWTSGRTDTQYF
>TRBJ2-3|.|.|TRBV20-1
TGCAGTGCTAGAGATGACGGGGGCCCTAGCACAGATACGCAGTATTTT
CSARDDGGPSTDTQYF
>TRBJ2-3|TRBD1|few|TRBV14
TGTGCCAGCAGCCAAGATGCAACAGGGGGACAGTATTTT
CASSQDATGGQYF